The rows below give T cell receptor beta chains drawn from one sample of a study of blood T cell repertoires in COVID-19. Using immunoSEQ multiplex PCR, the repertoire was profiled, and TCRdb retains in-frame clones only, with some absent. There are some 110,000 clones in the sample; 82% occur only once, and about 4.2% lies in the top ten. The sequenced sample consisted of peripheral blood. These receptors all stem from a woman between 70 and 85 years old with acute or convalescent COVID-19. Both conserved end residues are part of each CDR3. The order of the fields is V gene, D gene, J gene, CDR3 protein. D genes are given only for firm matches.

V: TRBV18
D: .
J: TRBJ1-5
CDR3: CASSPGNNQPQHF

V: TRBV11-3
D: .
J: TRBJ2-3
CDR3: CASSDSPVNTQYF

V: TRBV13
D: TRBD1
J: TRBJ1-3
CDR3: CASSLRQGAYGNTIYF

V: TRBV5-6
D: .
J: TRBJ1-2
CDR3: CASSYPGQQNYGYTF

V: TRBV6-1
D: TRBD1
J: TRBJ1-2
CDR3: CASSGRGGQGTGGLYGYTF

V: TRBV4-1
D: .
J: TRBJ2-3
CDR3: CASSQGSGRQGTDTQYF

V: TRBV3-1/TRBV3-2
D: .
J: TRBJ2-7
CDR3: CASSQAPGSSYEQYF

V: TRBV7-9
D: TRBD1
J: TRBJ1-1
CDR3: CASSPGTGALNTEAFF

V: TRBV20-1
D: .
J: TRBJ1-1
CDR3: CSASVGGGIRGREAFF

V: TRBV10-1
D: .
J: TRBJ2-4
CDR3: CASSDRVRNIQYF

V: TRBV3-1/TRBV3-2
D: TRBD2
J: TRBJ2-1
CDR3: CASSPSYYSGLAGGINEQFF

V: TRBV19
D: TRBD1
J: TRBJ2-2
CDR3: CASSIGQGNTGELFF

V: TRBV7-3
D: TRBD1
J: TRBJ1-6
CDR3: CASSLGTGTVNNSPLHF

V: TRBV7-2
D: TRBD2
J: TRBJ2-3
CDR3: CASSLVVSTSVTDTQYF

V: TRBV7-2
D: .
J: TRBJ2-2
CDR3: CASSLAETNTGELFF

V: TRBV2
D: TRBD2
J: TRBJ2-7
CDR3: CAGRRGVYEQYF

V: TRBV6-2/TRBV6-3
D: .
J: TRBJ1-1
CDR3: CASSYSTTGSEAFF

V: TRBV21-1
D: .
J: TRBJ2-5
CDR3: CASSKYSGKWRETQYF

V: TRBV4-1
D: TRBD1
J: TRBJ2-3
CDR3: CASSQKGGTGVVTQYF

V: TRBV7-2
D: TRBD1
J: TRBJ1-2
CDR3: CASSIDRDYGYTF

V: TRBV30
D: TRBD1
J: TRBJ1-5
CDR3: CAWSTTGVGQPQHF

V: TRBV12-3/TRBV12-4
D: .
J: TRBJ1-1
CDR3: CASSFLEAAFF

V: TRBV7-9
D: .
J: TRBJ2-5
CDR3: CASSRPRTAQETQYF

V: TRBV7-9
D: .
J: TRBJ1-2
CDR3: CASSTYREKNYGYTF

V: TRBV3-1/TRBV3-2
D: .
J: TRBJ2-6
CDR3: CASSQGPATRIISGANVLTF

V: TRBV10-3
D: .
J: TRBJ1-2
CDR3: CATDPGVNYGYTF

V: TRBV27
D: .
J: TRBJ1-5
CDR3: CASRGHYSNQPQHF

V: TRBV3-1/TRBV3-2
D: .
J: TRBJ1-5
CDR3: CASSPQGNQPQHF

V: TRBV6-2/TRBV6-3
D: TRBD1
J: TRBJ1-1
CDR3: CASSYSRGRTEAFF

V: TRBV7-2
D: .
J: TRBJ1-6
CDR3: CASSPYRTGRNSPLHF

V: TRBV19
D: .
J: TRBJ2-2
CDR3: CASSIWGRANSTGELFF

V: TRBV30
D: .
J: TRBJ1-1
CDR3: CAWDVEERNTEAFF

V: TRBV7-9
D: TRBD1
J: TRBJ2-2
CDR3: CASSSRGYRGELFF

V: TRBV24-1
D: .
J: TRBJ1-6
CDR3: CATSDLAVGVYRESSYNSPLHF

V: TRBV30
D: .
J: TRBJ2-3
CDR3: CAWSVLQGTQYF

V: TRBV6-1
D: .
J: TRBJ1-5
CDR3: CASSLSQGSNQPQHF

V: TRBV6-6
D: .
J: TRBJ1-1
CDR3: CASSYSQIWAFF

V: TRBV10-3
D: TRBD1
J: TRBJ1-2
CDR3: CAISQGQGMEGYTF

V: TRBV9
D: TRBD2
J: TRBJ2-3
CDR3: CASSVTSGRGTDTQYF

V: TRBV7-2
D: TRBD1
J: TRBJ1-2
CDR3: CASSWDRVANYGYTF

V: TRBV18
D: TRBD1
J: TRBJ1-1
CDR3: CASSHTGGMNTEAFF

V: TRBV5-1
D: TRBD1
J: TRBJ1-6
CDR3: CASSFLGQGPGPLHF

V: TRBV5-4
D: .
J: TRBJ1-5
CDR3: CASSLGGGRNQPQHF

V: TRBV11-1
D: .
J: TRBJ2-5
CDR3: CATAPSRGAEETQYF

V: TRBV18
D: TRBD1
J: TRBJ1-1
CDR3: CASSHQWAGGNTEAFF

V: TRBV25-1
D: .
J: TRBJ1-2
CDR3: CASSDGHGLAGGYTF

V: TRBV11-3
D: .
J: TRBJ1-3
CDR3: CASSFSGDTGNTIYF

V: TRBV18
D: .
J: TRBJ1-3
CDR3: CASSPPTGHSGNTIYF

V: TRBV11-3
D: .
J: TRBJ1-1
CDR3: CASSLGGVMNTEAFF

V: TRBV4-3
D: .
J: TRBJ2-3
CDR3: CASSPKEGTDTQYF

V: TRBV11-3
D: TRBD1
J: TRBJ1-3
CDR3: CASSSQGQAVTKTIYF

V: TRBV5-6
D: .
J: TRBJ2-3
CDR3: CASSRGFKGGTDTQYF

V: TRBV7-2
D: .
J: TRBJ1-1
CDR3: CATNRRGATEAFF

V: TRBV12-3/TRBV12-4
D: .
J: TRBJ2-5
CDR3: CASSFVRVETQYF

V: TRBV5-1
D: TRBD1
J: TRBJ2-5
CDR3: CASSLVIQGARPQETQYF

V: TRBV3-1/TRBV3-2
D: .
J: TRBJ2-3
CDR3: CASTRQGTDTQYF

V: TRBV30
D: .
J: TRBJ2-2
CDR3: CAWSRGLNTGELFF